This T cell receptor beta chain was profiled in a study of T cells in Graves' hyperthyroidism and ophthalmopathy (dated by TCRdb to 2018 to 2020). Some background on the complete study: Peripheral blood samples were taken at the time of initial diagnosis, prior to any treatment. TCR V-J signatures able to tell the groups apart were searched for in a discovery cohort of 100 or so patients, of whom over 40 had Graves' ophthalmopathy and around 57 had stable Graves' hyperthyroidism. Prospective prediction of ophthalmopathy was tested in an independent validation cohort consisting of 18 to 20 hyperthyroidism patients and around 16 patients who later progressed to ophthalmopathy. The 90 to 100 discovery patients were randomly divided into training and test sets at a 7:3 ratio. Thyroid tissue and blood T-cell repertoires from six Graves' hyperthyroidism patients were also compared in the study. Following sampling, methimazole starting at 30 mg daily was given to hyperthyroidism patients, and high-dose intravenous methylprednisolone was given to ophthalmopathy patients. According to the paper, TCR Vbeta CDR3 sequencing was carried out on about 140 peripheral blood samples, which came from 40 to 45 ophthalmopathy, roughly 75 hyperthyroidism and about 17 progressor patients. Overall results and qualifications from the work: In validation, the model predicted progression to ophthalmopathy a median of roughly 6.5 months before onset, with roughly 70% sensitivity and almost 75% specificity. In cross-validation, a model built on a 13 V-J signature told ophthalmopathy apart from stable hyperthyroidism with about 90% sensitivity and 81% to 82% specificity, and in testing the same model reached 80%/75%. Most expanded thyroid clonotypes (frequency above 0.001) were also detected in blood, a finding suggesting that blood repertoires may reflect thyroid immune responses. Sample size was not statistically predetermined, and investigators were not blinded to group allocation.

The germline V gene sets CDR1 to SGHTA and CDR2 to FQGTGA. The junction shows trimming of 4 bases on V and 0 bases on J, plus 7 bases between the germline ends. From its cysteine to its phenylalanine, the CDR3 spans 15 amino acids. CDR3 DNA only is kept here, 45 bases in frame from base 1. The TCR beta CDR3 regions were amplified from RNA transcripts. The first round of RT-PCR for the TCR CDR3 was performed with the HTBI primer set and the Qiagen OneStep RT-PCR kit. Libraries were constructed in a second round of multiplex PCR, after which size selection and purification were carried out. Sequencing of the libraries was done on an Illumina HiSeq2000 using paired-end 100 bp reads. The authors' pipeline ran thus. Raw data were processed with SOAPnuke, discarding reads with adapters, uncalled bases, mean Phred below 15, or no exact constant-primer or identifier match. High-quality paired reads were merged using COPE v1.2.5, and each unique nucleotide sequence was defined as a clonotype. Clonotypes were aligned to IMGT TRBV, TRBD and TRBJ reference segments using MiTCR v1.1. The analysis included only V-J combinations with a frequency above 0.0001, which together covered 99.2% of the repertoires. A TCS score was defined as the ratio between F50 (clonal expansion) and ExV (chaos), using BLOSUM62-based TCRdist between CDR3 peptides within each V-J. Welch's t-statistics and random forest reduced some 510 V-J features to roughly 13, which were used in a naive Bayes classifier (R e1071). TCRdb applied fastp at Q25 and MiXCR to the public reads, then kept only in-frame beta chains. Each CDR3 protein gets just one entry, which takes the most common genes and DNA from the rows behind it. V and J calls and clone size were set by TCRdb, not the authors. For this sample there are hundreds of thousands of distinct CDR3 sequences; 22% appear just once. The ten largest clones represent under 55% of the sample.

In the ophthalmopathy patients, disease was moderately to severely active, with a Clinical Activity Score of 3 or more, a NOSPECS grade of 4 or more, and a duration of less than 3 months. Any patient with an uncontrolled infection, another autoimmune disease, pregnancy or lactation was excluded. Diagnoses relied on clinical symptoms, serum thyroxine and TRAb, thyroid ultrasound and orbital computed tomography. PBMCs were isolated from approximately 10 ml of fresh peripheral blood by Ficoll-Paque density gradient centrifugation. Trizol reagent was used to extract total RNA, and RNA quality was then checked on an Agilent 2100 Bioanalyzer. This clonotype has just a few counts. What this receptor recognizes is not known. No base qualities exist here, and no much larger clone lies one base off it.

The sequence was obtained from a woman aged 70 to 79 with Graves' ophthalmopathy. The chain uses TRBV7-3 and TRBJ2-6; the D gene remains uncertain. Input material: blood. The nucleotide sequence reads as follows: TGTGCCAGCAGCTCATGGGGCTCTGGGGCCAACGTCCTGACTTTC. Its translation reads: CASSSWGSGANVLTF.